Listed below are T cell receptor beta chains from one sample, sequenced in a study of cytomegalovirus exposure and HLA in healthy donors. Method: immunoSEQ multiplex PCR; TCRdb's copy keeps in-frame clones and lacks some. The table includes roughly 120,000 clones, approximately 80% detected once. Specimen: PBMCs. These receptor sequences come from a man aged 35 to 55 in good health and CMV-seronegative. Each CDR3 is given with its conserved first and last residue. The D gene is left open where the match is weak. The size of a clone is reported for some rows only, either as once, few or many, or as a class for expanded clones.

>TRBJ1-2|.|TRBD1|TRBV4-2
CASSQDQGANSGYTF
TGTGCCAGCAGCCAAGATCAGGGGGCAAATTCGGGCTACACCTTC
>TRBJ2-7|.|.|TRBV11-3
CASSAYLYEQYF
TGTGCCAGCAGCGCCTATTTGTACGAGCAGTACTTC
>TRBJ2-7|.|.|TRBV27
CASSWSGEQYF
TGTGCCAGCTCGTGGTCAGGGGAGCAGTACTTC
>TRBJ2-5|.|TRBD2|TRBV19
CASGGGLGETQYF
TGTGCCAGTGGCGGGGGGCTGGGGGAGACCCAGTACTTC
>TRBJ1-6|.|TRBD1|TRBV27
CASRVGQGGYSPLHF
TGTGCCAGCAGGGTAGGACAGGGGGGTTATTCACCCCTCCACTTT
>TRBJ2-2|.|TRBD1|TRBV28
CASRRDRGIGELFF
TGTGCCAGCAGAAGGGACAGGGGGATCGGGGAGCTGTTTTTT
>TRBJ1-1|.|TRBD1|TRBV2
CASSSGQGLIEAFF
TGTGCCAGCAGTTCGGGACAGGGTTTGATTGAAGCTTTCTTT
>TRBJ2-2|.|TRBD2|TRBV14
CASSQAGLATGELFF
TGTGCCAGCAGCCAAGCAGGACTAGCCACCGGGGAGCTGTTTTTT
>TRBJ2-2|once|TRBD2|TRBV10-2
CASKGSGGAGGELFF
TGCGCCAGCAAGGGTAGCGGGGGGGCAGGCGGGGAGCTGTTTTTT
>TRBJ2-5|once|.|TRBV7-9
CASSLEVVRVSGQETQYF
TGTGCCAGCAGCTTAGAGGTGGTGAGGGTTTCGGGGCAAGAGACCCAGTACTTC
>TRBJ1-1|few|.|TRBV20-1
CSATQQAEAFF
TGCAGTGCTACCCAACAGGCTGAAGCTTTCTTT
>TRBJ1-5|few|.|TRBV7-8
CASSPAGRNQPQHF
TGTGCCAGCAGCCCTGCGGGGAGGAATCAGCCCCAGCATTTT
>TRBJ2-7|few|TRBD1|TRBV4-2
CASSPLGQASYEQYF
TGTGCCAGCAGCCCCTTGGGACAGGCTAGTTACGAGCAGTACTTC
>TRBJ2-1|few|TRBD1|TRBV2
CASSEAPTGANEQFF
TGTGCCAGCAGTGAAGCTCCTACAGGGGCGAATGAGCAGTTCTTC